A single count supports the clone carrying this T cell receptor beta chain. The sample originates from a study of blood T cell repertoires in COVID-19. Study overall: Both acute and convalescent COVID-19 samples were obtained from the United States, Italy and Spain. PBMCs, B-cell-depleted T cells, or T cells were the source of the cDNA or gDNA that made up the material.

In the original analysis: Amplification of reference gene primers provided the estimated nucleated cell counts. TCRdb keeps only in-frame clones here, not all; method: immunoSEQ multiplex PCR. V, J and clone size were drawn from that table, and D and trimming were deduced from the DNA. This table has about 41,000 clones, around 83% appearing once. Germline assignment: CDR1 MNHEY and CDR2 SMNVEV (reference sequence). Trimming cost V 6 bases and J 2 bases; bases outside gene matches: 10. The CDR3 contains 16 residues. This receptor was taken from an elderly woman with active or convalescent COVID-19. The sample consisted of peripheral blood. The chain uses TRBV27 and TRBJ1-1, with 9 nucleotides matching TRBD1. DNA for the CDR3: TGTGCCAGCAGCAGGGACAGGGAGGGGGGAAACACTGAAGCTTTCTTT. This codes for CASSRDREGGNTEAFF.